This passage covers 15 T cell receptor beta chains from one sample sequenced in a study of T-cell reconstitution after alpha-beta-depleted transplantation in children. During its preparation, the TCRbeta library received unique molecular identifiers. MiXCR, run by TCRdb on the PCR reads, gives a single entry per CDR3 protein. The table includes 330,000 or so distinct CDR3 sequences, around 10% detected once. The specimen comprised PBMCs, sampled before TCRalphabeta/CD19-depleted stem cell transplant. The receptors shown here come from a boy in the first two years of life with acute myeloid leukemia, due to receive a stem cell transplant.

This clonotype was recorded many times. The chain's CDR3 is CASSFLAGGSTDTQYF. The CDR3 region has the DNA TGTGCCAGCAGTTTCCTAGCGGGAGGGAGCACAGATACGCAGTATTTT. V is TRBV27 and J is TRBJ2-3, with 12 bases that match TRBD2. CDR3 size: 16 residues. Germline V gene sequence: CDR1 MNHEY, CDR2 SMNVEV (reference sequence). J lost 0 bases, V lost 3 bases, and 1 base had no gene match.

The chain's CDR3 is CASSAQPRQLKNIQYF. In DNA form, the CDR3 reads TGTGCCAGCAGTGCCCAGCCTCGACAGCTAAAAAACATTCAGTACTTC. This chain connects TRBV6-1 to TRBJ2-4; a weak D match, TRBD1 (5 bases). The germline V gene encodes CDR1 MNHNS and CDR2 SASEGT. The V end lost 4 bases, the J end lost 4 bases, and 17 bases lay between the germline ends. The CDR3 runs 16 residues.

This clonotype was detected many times. This rearrangement joins TRBV12-3 or TRBV12-4 to TRBJ2-2; the D call may be TRBD1 or TRBD2 (5 bases each). This CDR3 comprises 14 residues. V lost 2 bases to trimming and J lost 7 bases, with 11 bases between them. The CDR3 protein is CASSLLGTHGELFF. In nucleotides, the CDR3 is TGTGCCAGCAGTTTACTCGGGACGCACGGGGAGCTGTTTTTT.

The table lists this clonotype with many counts. The chain is built from TRBV15 and TRBJ1-1; possible D gene TRBD1, 5 bases. CDR1 LNHNV and CDR2 YYDKDF come from the germline V gene (reference sequence). The CDR3 covers 12 residues. Trimming took off 2 bases at V and 4 bases at J, with 5 bases between the two ends. CDR3 nucleotide sequence: TGTGCCACCAGCAGACAGGGCACTGAAGCTTTCTTT. It is translated as CATSRQGTEAFF.

This clonotype was counted between two and nine times. The chain has TRBV7-9 and TRBJ1-5; 8 bases map to TRBD1. V gave up 1 base and J gave up 5 bases; unmatched junction bases: 7. Germline lookup yields CDR1 SEHNR and CDR2 FQNEAQ (reference sequence). This CDR3 is built from 16 residues. The CDR3 DNA reads TGTGCCAGCAGCTTAGGCAGGGGGCGAAGGGATCAGCCCCAGCATTTT. Translated: CASSLGRGRRDQPQHF.

Ten or more counts support this clonotype. The CDR3 region has the DNA TGTGCCAGCAGCTTACTGAGGGGACCCGTACCAACGCCCAATTCGGCATACGTGAACACTGAAGCTTTCTTT. Translating gives CASSLLRGPVPTPNSAYVNTEAFF. The chain joins TRBV7-4 to TRBJ1-1; D perhaps matches TRBD1 (5 bases). Per germline, CDR1 SGHVT and CDR2 SQSDAQ. V lost 2 bases and J 0 bases, leaving 37 bases between the germline ends. There are 24 residues in the CDR3. Full variable domain (remainder filled in from reference TRBV7-4 and TRBJ1-1): GAGVSQSPRYKVAKRGRDVALRCDSISGHVTLYWYRQTLGQGSEVLTYSQSDAQRDKSGRPSGRFSAERPERSVSTLKIQRTEQGDSAVYLCASSLLRGPVPTPNSAYVNTEAFFGQGTRLTVV.

Turning to this clonotype: This may arise from a read error, as a much more abundant clone is one base away. This chain links TRBV5-1 with TRBJ2-5; TRBD1 might be the D (6 bases). CDR3 length: 11 residues. V lost 3 bases, J lost 13 bases, and 13 bases lay in between. Germline loops: CDR1 SGHRS, CDR2 YFSETQ. The CDR3 DNA reads as TGCGCCAGCAGCTCGGCAGGGGCCGTGTACTTC. Translating gives CASSSAGAVYF. Supplemented by reference TRBV5-1 and TRBJ2-5, the full variable domain reads KAGVTQTPRYLIKTRGQQVTLSCSPISGHRSVSWYQQTPGQGLQFLFEYFSETQRNKGNFPGRFSGRQFSNSRSEMNVSTLELGDSALYLCASSSAGAVYFGPGTRLLVL.

This clonotype occurred many times. The chain has TRBV5-5 and TRBJ2-5, with 8 bases that match TRBD1. The length of the CDR3 is 17 residues. The trim removed 1 base at V and 4 bases at J, leaving 12 bases unmatched. Germline-derived CDR1 and CDR2 are SGHKS and YYEKEE (reference sequence). The CDR3 nucleotides are TGTGCCAGCAGCTTGAGTAACCCAGGGGGCGGAGGAGAGACCCAGTACTTC. This sequence encodes CASSLSNPGGGGETQYF.

This clonotype was seen ten or more times. The chain has TRBV10-3 and TRBJ2-7, with 10 bases matching TRBD2. Germline CDR1 reads ENHRY; CDR2 reads SYGVKD. This CDR3 region has 14 residues. V shed 8 bases, J shed 4 bases, and the junction held 8 bases outside the gene matches. The CDR3 sequence: CAISPSGRSYEQYF. The CDR3 nucleotides are TGTGCCATCTCCCCTAGCGGGAGATCATACGAGCAGTACTTC.

In its sample, this clonotype was seen many times. The rearrangement joins TRBV14 to TRBJ2-3; D perhaps matches TRBD2 (6 bases). The CDR3 runs to 16 residues. Germline CDR1 and CDR2: SGHDN and FVKESK. Deletions cut 2 bases from V and 0 bases from J, with 12 bases between. The CDR3 here is CASSQNGGSSTDTQYF. The CDR3 DNA is TGTGCCAGCAGCCAAAACGGGGGTTCTAGCACAGATACGCAGTATTTT.

This clonotype has just a few counts. The chain joins TRBV29-1 to TRBJ2-2; 13 nucleotides agree with TRBD2. J gave up 0 bases and V 3 bases, and 1 base lay outside the gene matches. CDR1 and CDR2 from the germline V gene are SQVTM and ANQGSEA. The CDR3 spans 16 residues. The CDR3 loop is CSVEGLAGPNTGELFF. Here the CDR3 DNA reads TGCAGCGTTGAGGGACTAGCGGGACCGAACACCGGGGAGCTGTTTTTT.

This clonotype was seen a handful of times. The chain employs TRBV4-3 and TRBJ2-2; D gene ambiguous. CDR1 and CDR2 from the germline V gene are LGHNA and YSLEER. The CDR3 totals 15 residues. With 1 base removed from V and 0 bases from J, the gap between germline ends came to 6 bases. The CDR3 DNA reads as TGCGCCAGCAGCCAAGTGGGTACGAACACCGGGGAGCTGTTTTTT. It yields the protein CASSQVGTNTGELFF.

This clonotype has ten or more counts. The chain joins TRBV7-9 to TRBJ2-7; the D gene could be TRBD1 or TRBD2 (6 bases each). The CDR3 runs 15 residues. CDR1 is SEHNR, CDR2 FQNEAQ, per germline (reference sequence). The ends were cut back, 3 bases at V and 0 bases at J, with 12 bases in the middle. The CDR3 bases are TGTGCCAGCAGCTTGTTCGGGGGCAGCTCCTACGAGCAGTACTTC. Amino acids: CASSLFGGSSYEQYF. Full variable domain (remainder filled in from reference TRBV7-9 and TRBJ2-7): DTGVSQNPRHKITKRGQNVTFRCDPISEHNRLYWYRQTLGQGPEFLTYFQNEAQLEKSRLLSDRFSAERPKGSFSTLEIQRTEQGDSAMYLCASSLFGGSSYEQYFGPGTRLTVT.

This clonotype has at least ten counts. The genes are TRBV7-9 and TRBJ2-7, with 7 bases fitting TRBD1. Germline V CDR1 and CDR2: SEHNR, FQNEAQ (reference sequence). The length of the CDR3 is 15 residues. Trimming removed 3 bases from V and 0 bases from J; junction bases left unmatched: 5. This CDR3 reads CASSFRQGSSYEQYF. CDR3 nucleotides: TGTGCCAGCAGCTTCAGACAGGGATCCTCCTACGAGCAGTACTTC.

This clonotype has a count of ten or more. The rearrangement joins TRBV29-1 to TRBJ2-7; 8 bases are a match to TRBD1. Germline V gene data show CDR1 as SQVTM and CDR2 as ANQGSEA. V was pared by 3 bases and J by 4 bases, with 5 bases of the junction left unmatched. The CDR3 has 13 amino acids. In DNA form, the CDR3 reads TGCAGCGTTGATCTTGGACAGGGTTACGAGCAGTACTTC. This gives the protein CSVDLGQGYEQYF.